The rows below give T cell receptor beta chains drawn from one sample of a study of blood T cells in healthy people across ages. TCRdb independently ran MiXCR on the 5' RACE reads; one entry per CDR3 protein. In the table there are approximately 830,000 distinct CDR3 sequences, approximately 67% of which are singletons. Sequences were obtained from blood. These receptors were obtained from a man younger than 40 in good health. Both conserved end residues are part of each CDR3. Each record gives: D gene, V gene, J gene, CDR3 protein. D genes are given only for firm matches.

>.|TRBV4-3|TRBJ1-6
CASSPQSDRPSPLHF
>TRBD1|TRBV7-2|TRBJ1-1
CASSLEGGTVGKTEAFF
>.|TRBV7-8|.
CASSLAWRSGSYEQYF
>TRBD2|TRBV20-1|TRBJ2-1
CSAPPPIVAGPHNEQFF
>TRBD1|TRBV20-1|TRBJ2-3
CSTDRGPTDTQYF
>.|TRBV4-2|TRBJ2-1
CASSQDLRGTHNEQFF
>.|TRBV20-1|TRBJ2-3
CSANNPGPFTDTQYF
>.|TRBV7-6|TRBJ2-7
CASSLPSSSYEQYF
>.|TRBV20-1|TRBJ2-1
CSARSYPRQGGYNEQFF
>TRBD1|TRBV7-2|TRBJ1-2
CASSSYRQGGNYGYTF
>.|TRBV12-3/TRBV12-4|TRBJ1-1
CASSLLRDTEAFF
>.|TRBV4-2|TRBJ1-4
CASSQGDISDYNEKLFF
>TRBD1|TRBV28|TRBJ1-2
CASTQGQWGYGYTF
>.|TRBV5-4|TRBJ1-2
CASSPGGGSRWGYTF
>.|TRBV2|TRBJ2-3
CASSEQISTDTQYF
>TRBD2|TRBV7-3|TRBJ2-5
CASSALAGGPETQYF
>.|TRBV29-1|.
CSVAEGRTYEQYF
>.|TRBV29-1|TRBJ2-6
CGVANFSGANVLTF
>.|TRBV6-2/TRBV6-3|TRBJ2-1
CAGSSTWVPPSNEQFF
>.|TRBV15|TRBJ2-1
CATSKSKFTGHEQFF
>TRBD2|TRBV5-5|TRBJ2-3
CASSLLLAGGDTQYF
>.|TRBV24-1|TRBJ1-5
CATSDFVPPGGVSSNQPQHF
>.|TRBV6-1|TRBJ1-5
CASRKERRANQPQHF
>.|TRBV12-3/TRBV12-4|TRBJ2-6
CASSFARGAPGANVLTF
>.|TRBV7-2|TRBJ2-2
CASSQRDISTGELFF
>TRBD1|TRBV7-2|TRBJ2-6
CASSPTTGRSGANVLTF
>.|TRBV6-6|TRBJ2-7
CASTHGLHYEQYF
>TRBD2|TRBV29-1|TRBJ2-7
CSVDGGDEQYF
>.|TRBV12-3/TRBV12-4|TRBJ1-2
CASSKWTASNYGYTF
>TRBD1|TRBV7-2|.
CASSLRGGPHYEQYF
>.|TRBV29-1|TRBJ2-3
CSVAGRRIGRTDTQYF
>.|TRBV12-3/TRBV12-4|TRBJ2-1
CASTPYAADYNEQFF
>.|TRBV12-3/TRBV12-4|TRBJ1-1
CASSRDRGSTEAFF
>TRBD1|TRBV3-1|TRBJ2-7
CASSHRESGTGVSYEQYF
>.|TRBV11-1|TRBJ2-4
CASSSTGLGAKNIQYF
>TRBD1|TRBV12-3/TRBV12-4|TRBJ2-2
CASNLPRTGRNAGELFF
>.|TRBV20-1|TRBJ2-7
CSASRGVSSYEQYF
>.|TRBV4-3|TRBJ1-5
CASSQEWDQPQHF
>TRBD1|TRBV4-3|TRBJ1-2
CASSQAETGHYGYTF
>.|TRBV4-3|TRBJ2-2
CASSQDLGRFANTGELFF
>.|TRBV10-3|TRBJ2-7
CAISGQGTYEQYF
>.|TRBV4-3|TRBJ2-1
CASSQEWGAYNEQFF
>TRBD1|TRBV6-1|TRBJ1-2
CASGQGHSGYTF
>.|TRBV28|TRBJ1-2
CASSTGNLYGYTF
>.|TRBV2|TRBJ2-2
CASSDVVGGSPNTGELFF
>TRBD2|TRBV7-3|TRBJ2-3
CASSLIGTSGGTDTQYF